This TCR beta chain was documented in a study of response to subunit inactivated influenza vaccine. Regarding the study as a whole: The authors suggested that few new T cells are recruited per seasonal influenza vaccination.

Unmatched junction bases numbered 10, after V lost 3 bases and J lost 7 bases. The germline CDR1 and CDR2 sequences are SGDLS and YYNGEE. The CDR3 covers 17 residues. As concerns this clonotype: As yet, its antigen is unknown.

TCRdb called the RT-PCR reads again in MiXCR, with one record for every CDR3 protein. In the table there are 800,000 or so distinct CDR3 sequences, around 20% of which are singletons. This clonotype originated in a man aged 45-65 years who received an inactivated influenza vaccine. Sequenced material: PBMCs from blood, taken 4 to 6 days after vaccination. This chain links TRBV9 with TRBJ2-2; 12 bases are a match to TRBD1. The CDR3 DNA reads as TGTGCCAGCAGCGCATATCCGGGACAGGGGGCGATCGGGGAGCTGTTTTTT. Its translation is CASSAYPGQGAIGELFF.